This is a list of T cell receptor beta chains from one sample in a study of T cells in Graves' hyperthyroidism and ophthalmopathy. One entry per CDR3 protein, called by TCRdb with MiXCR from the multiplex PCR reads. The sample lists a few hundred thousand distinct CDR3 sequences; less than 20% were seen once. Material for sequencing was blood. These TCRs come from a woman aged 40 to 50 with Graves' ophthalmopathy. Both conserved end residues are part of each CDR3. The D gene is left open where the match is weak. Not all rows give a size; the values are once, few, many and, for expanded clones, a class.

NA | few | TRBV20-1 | CSARDRVGVSQPQHF
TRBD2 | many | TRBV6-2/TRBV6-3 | CASSYFGGDTGELFF
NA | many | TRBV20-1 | CSASPSLGSYEQYF
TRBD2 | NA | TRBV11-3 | CASSVGAGGQETQYF
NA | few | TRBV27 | CASSFGGTFYNSPLHF
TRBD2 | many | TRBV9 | CASSVRTSGNTGELFF
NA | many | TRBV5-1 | CASSLGRAGELFF
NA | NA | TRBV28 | CASSLLENSNQPQPF
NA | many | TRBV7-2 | CASSLQGKETQYF
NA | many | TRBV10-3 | CAIRETGMSTGELFF
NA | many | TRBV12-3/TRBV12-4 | CASSLADFGAYEQYF
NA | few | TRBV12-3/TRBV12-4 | CASSSACEQYF
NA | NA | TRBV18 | CASSLGQAREKLFF
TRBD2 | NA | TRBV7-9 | CASSSKRGGSYEQYF
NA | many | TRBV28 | CASSASDSILSYEQYF
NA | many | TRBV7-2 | CASSLAWGQNYEQYF
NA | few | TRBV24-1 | CAAHPFGGSYEQYF
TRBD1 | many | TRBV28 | CASSITGTGDEQYF
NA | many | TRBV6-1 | CASTNTGTEQYF
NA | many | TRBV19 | CASSVGALDSPLHF
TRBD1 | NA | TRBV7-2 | CASSTGTGYNEAFF
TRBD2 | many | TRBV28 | CASSTRTSGRTYEQYF
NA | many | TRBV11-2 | CASSLTESNQPQHF
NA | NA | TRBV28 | CASSLEGYLTEREQSF
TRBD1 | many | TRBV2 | CATSRDRIDEQYF
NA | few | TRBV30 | CAWSRGEVGEQYF
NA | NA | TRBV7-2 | CASSLVAGTNYGYTF
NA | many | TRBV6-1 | CASSGTYTGELFF
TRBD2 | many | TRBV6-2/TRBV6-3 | CASSYSGTSGSRPYEQYF
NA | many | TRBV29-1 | CSVVVGNTEAFF
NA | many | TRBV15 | CATSTARGRSGNTIYF
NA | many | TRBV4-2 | CASSQDRWSRTRSGEAFF
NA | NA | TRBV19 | CASINRGFGNTIYF
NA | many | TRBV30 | CAWRNRSRDYGYTF
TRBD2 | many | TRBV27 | CASSNIPDRLRLAGGETQYF
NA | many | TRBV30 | CAWQLKGNQPQHF
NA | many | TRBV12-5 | CASGLTTGSYGYTF
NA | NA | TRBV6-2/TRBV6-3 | CASRLQGTGTEAFF
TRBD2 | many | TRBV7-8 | CASSLAIAGARKETQYF
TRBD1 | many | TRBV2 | CARRQGRGGYTF
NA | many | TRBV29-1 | CSDSGTGYGYTF
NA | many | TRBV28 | CASSFPRSLMDTDTQYF
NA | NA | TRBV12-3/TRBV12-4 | CASRPGTGYGYTF
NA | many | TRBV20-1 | CSARPPGQSNQPQHF
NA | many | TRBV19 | CASSQRPTDQETQYF
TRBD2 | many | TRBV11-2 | CASSQAGGYEQYF
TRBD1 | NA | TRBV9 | CASSDGLWNRGQGETQYF
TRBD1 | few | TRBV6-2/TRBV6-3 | CSSSSIPRRWDRANSSYGYTF
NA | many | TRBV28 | CASSPPQGMESPLHF
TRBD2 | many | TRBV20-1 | CSARALAGWDTQYF
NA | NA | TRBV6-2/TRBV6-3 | CAVLASSYEQYF
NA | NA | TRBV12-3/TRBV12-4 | CASSFSAGGNQPQHF
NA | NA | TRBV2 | CASSDPQALMNTEASF